This T cell receptor beta chain was identified in a study of shared clonotypes between healthy human individuals. J gave up 4 bases and V 6 bases, and 2 bases lay outside the gene matches. This CDR3 spans 14 amino acids. CDR1 and CDR2 (germline): SGHVS, FQNEAQ. The unsorted PBMC replicate PCRs were performed with 300 ng DNA, 30,000 to 35,000 T cell genomes. Assay: immunoSEQ multiplex PCR; the TCRdb copy retains only in-frame clones and omits some. Found here are 450,000 to 500,000 clones, about 79% of them singletons; the top ten hold 10% to 15%. The TCR originated in a woman aged 35 to 49 in good health. Some clones in this sample may be carry-over from other donors' samples. Sequenced: PBMCs. This chain connects TRBV7-8 to TRBJ2-7, with 14 bases lining up with TRBD2. This chain's CDR3 is CASRGTSGSYEQYF. Here the CDR3 DNA reads TGTGCCAGCAGAGGGACTAGCGGGAGTTACGAGCAGTACTTC.